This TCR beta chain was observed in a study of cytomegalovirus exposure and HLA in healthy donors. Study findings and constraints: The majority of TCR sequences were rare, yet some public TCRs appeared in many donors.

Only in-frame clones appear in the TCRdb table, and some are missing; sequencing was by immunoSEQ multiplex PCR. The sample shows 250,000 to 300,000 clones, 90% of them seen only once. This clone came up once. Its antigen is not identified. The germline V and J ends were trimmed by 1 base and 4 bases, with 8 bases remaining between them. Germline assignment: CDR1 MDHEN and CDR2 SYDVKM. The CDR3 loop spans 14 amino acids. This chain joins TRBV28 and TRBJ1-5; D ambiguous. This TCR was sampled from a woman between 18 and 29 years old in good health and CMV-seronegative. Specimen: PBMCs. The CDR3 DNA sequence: TGTGCCAGCAGTTTATTTGGCAGAAATCAGCCCCAGCATTTT. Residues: CASSLFGRNQPQHF.